These 9 T cell receptor beta chains came from one sample sequenced in a study of shared clonotypes between healthy human individuals. Profiling relied on immunoSEQ multiplex PCR, and the TCRdb table lists in-frame clones only, not all of them. The sample has around 430,000 clones, roughly 80% seen once. Input material: PBMCs. Receptors were obtained from a middle-aged woman in good health. Some clones in this sample may be carry-over from other donors' samples.

The genes are TRBV7-3 and TRBJ2-6; the D gene is possibly TRBD1 (6 bases). Between the trimmed V and J ends, which lost 3 bases and 3 bases, there was a span of 12 bases. This CDR3 has 16 residues. Per germline, CDR1 SGHTA and CDR2 FQGTGA. The CDR3 protein is CASSLTTGYGANVLTF. The DNA of the CDR3 is TGTGCCAGCAGCTTGACTACAGGGTATGGGGCCAACGTCCTGACTTTC. Together with reference TRBV7-3 and TRBJ2-6, the CDR3 gives the full variable domain: GAGVSQTPSNKVTEKGKYVELRCDPISGHTALYWYRQSLGQGPEFLIYFQGTGAADDSGLPNDRFFAVRPEGSVSTLKIQRTERGDSAVYLCASSLTTGYGANVLTFGAGSRLTVL.

This clone was observed at least ten times. This chain uses TRBV2 with TRBJ2-7, with 11 bases aligning to TRBD1. In germline, CDR1 is SNHLY, CDR2 FYNNEI. V was pared by 1 base and J by 3 bases, with 20 bases of the junction left unmatched. This CDR3 has 21 amino acids. In DNA, the CDR3 is TGTGCCAGCAGTGAAGTTTCTTCATGGGACGCCCCCGGGACAGGGGGCTACGAGCAGTACTTC. Amino acid sequence: CASSEVSSWDAPGTGGYEQYF.

V gene TRBV4-1 combines with J gene TRBJ1-3, with unresolved D. V gave up 0 bases and J gave up 0 bases, with 15 bases separating them. Germline lookup yields CDR1 MGHRA and CDR2 YSYEKL. This CDR3 region has 18 residues. CDR3 loop: CASSQEAASRGSGNTIYF. CDR3 coding DNA: TGCGCCAGCAGCCAAGAGGCGGCAAGTAGAGGCTCTGGAAACACCATATATTTT.

This clone was seen only a few times. V usage is TRBV13 and J usage is TRBJ2-7; D possibly matches TRBD1 or TRBD2 (5 bases each). V gave up 4 bases and J gave up 3 bases, with 13 bases separating them. The CDR3 extends over 14 amino acids. CDR1 is PRHDT, CDR2 FYEKMQ, per germline (reference sequence). CDR3 sequence: CASSYRDGSYEQYF. The CDR3 bases are TGTGCCAGCAGCTACCGGGACGGCAGCTACGAGCAGTACTTC.

This clone appeared a few times. The gene calls are TRBV5-8 and TRBJ2-7; tentatively, D is TRBD2 (5 bases). Germline values: CDR1 SGHTS, CDR2 YDEGEE. The V end was cut by 0 bases, the J end by 0 bases, with 13 bases between. This CDR3 contains 16 residues. The CDR3 sequence: CASSLGFWTRSYEQYF. The CDR3, as DNA: TGTGCCAGCAGCTTGGGGTTTTGGACTCGCTCCTACGAGCAGTACTTC.

CDR3 bases: TGTGCCAGCAGTCCCCGCGACAGGGATGCAGATACGCAGTATTTT. Translation: CASSPRDRDADTQYF. The chain carries TRBV28 and TRBJ2-3; 7 bases are a match to TRBD1. The CDR3 covers 15 residues. With V trimmed by 5 bases and J by 4 bases, 9 bases remained unmatched. In germline, CDR1 is MDHEN, CDR2 SYDVKM. The whole variable domain, remainder taken from reference TRBV28 and TRBJ2-3, is DVKVTQSSRYLVKRTGEKVFLECVQDMDHENMFWYRQDPGLGLRLIYFSYDVKMKEKGDIPEGYSVSREKKERFSLILESASTNQTSMYLCASSPRDRDADTQYFGPGTRLTVL.

A single count supports this clone. The chain combines TRBV27 with TRBJ2-1; 11 bases align to TRBD1. Trimming removed 7 bases from V and 3 bases from J; junction bases left unmatched: 8. CDR1 and CDR2 from the germline V gene are MNHEY and SMNVEV (reference sequence). The CDR3 runs 16 residues. The CDR3 loop is CASTLRGTGGYNEQFF. The CDR3, as DNA: TGTGCCAGCACCCTAAGGGGGACAGGGGGCTACAATGAGCAGTTCTTC.

Comment on this clone: Possible read error: a much larger clone is one base away. The chain uses TRBV28 and TRBJ1-1; D perhaps matches TRBD1 (6 bases). Germline V gene sequence: CDR1 MDHEN, CDR2 SYDVKM. The CDR3 totals 12 residues. The CDR3 sequence is CASRSGVTEVFF. Written as DNA, the CDR3 is TGTGCCAGTAGGTCAGGGGTAACTGAAGTTTTCTTT.

The rearrangement links TRBV5-1 to TRBJ1-3, with TRBD1 as a possible D gene (6 bases). Deletions cut 0 bases from V and 1 base from J, with 8 bases between. Germline lookup yields CDR1 SGHRS and CDR2 YFSETQ. This CDR3 region has 15 residues. The DNA of the CDR3 is TGCGCCAGCAGCTTGGAAACAGGGTCTGGAAACACCATATATTTT. Encoded protein: CASSLETGSGNTIYF.